Below are 8 T cell receptor beta chains sequenced from a single sample in a study of blood T cell repertoires in COVID-19. The repertoire was sequenced with immunoSEQ multiplex PCR; TCRdb's copy has only in-frame clones and lacks some. Of more than 85,000 clones listed, roughly 92% are singletons. The material sequenced was peripheral blood. The receptors come from a woman in her fifties or sixties with COVID-19, enrolled during active disease.

DNA for the CDR3: TGTGCCAGCAGTACCCGGACAGGGGGGAGCACTGAAGCTTTCTTT. Translated, it gives CASSTRTGGSTEAFF. This rearrangement joins TRBV27 to TRBJ1-1; TRBD1 matches 10 bases. Germline V CDR1 and CDR2: MNHEY, SMNVEV (reference sequence). This CDR3 comprises 15 residues. The junction had 7 bases not matched to a gene; V was cut back by 5 bases and J by 4 bases.

The chain is built from TRBV24-1 and TRBJ1-1; D unresolved. CDR3 length: 13 amino acids. Trimming removed 9 bases from V and 1 base from J, with 11 bases in between. Looked up from germline, CDR1 is KGHDR and CDR2 is SFDVKD. Here the CDR3 DNA reads TGTGCCACCCAGGAAGCGGGGAACACTGAAGCTTTCTTT. It yields the protein CATQEAGNTEAFF.

The J gene is TRBJ2-1, the V gene TRBV29-1; 13 nucleotides align to TRBD2. Trimming took 6 bases from V and 7 from J; bases not matched to a gene: 3. Germline V lookup: CDR1 SQVTM, CDR2 ANQGSEA. The CDR3 has 13 amino acids. The CDR3 nucleotides read TGCAGCGTCGCGGGACTAGCGGGGAATGAGCAGTTCTTC. Protein sequence: CSVAGLAGNEQFF.

The CDR3 protein is CASSLAGPRGPEQYV. CDR3 bases: TGTGCCAGCTCACTGGCCGGGCCGCGGGGGCCCGAGCAGTACGTC. V and J are TRBV18 and TRBJ2-7; tentative D call: TRBD2 (7 bases). This CDR3 contains 15 residues. Trimming cost V 4 bases and J 6 bases, with 19 bases left between them. From germline, CDR1 is KGHSH and CDR2 LQKENI.

The J gene is TRBJ1-1, the V gene TRBV10-3; D is unclear. Per germline, CDR1 ENHRY and CDR2 SYGVKD. The CDR3 loop spans 13 amino acids. V was cut by 3 bases and J by 0 bases, with 5 bases left in between. CDR3 in DNA: TGTGCCATCAGTGAACTGTTGAACACTGAAGCTTTCTTT. As protein: CAISELLNTEAFF.

The J gene is TRBJ2-2, the V gene TRBV7-2; tentatively, D is TRBD1 (6 bases). V was shortened by 2 bases and J by 4 bases, with 17 bases between the two germline ends. CDR1 SGHTA and CDR2 FQGNSA come from the germline V gene. CDR3 length: 17 residues. The CDR3 DNA reads TGTGCCAGCAGCTTATTGTACAGGGCTATTGGCACCGGGGAGCTGTTTTTT. Encoded protein: CASSLLYRAIGTGELFF.

This chain connects TRBV5-1 to TRBJ1-1; D gene unclear. V lost 1 base, J lost 1 base, and 8 bases lay in between. The CDR3 spans 14 residues. Germline V gene sequence: CDR1 SGHRS, CDR2 YFSETQ. CDR3 amino acids: CASSLNHRNTEAFF. The CDR3 region has the DNA TGCGCCAGCAGCTTGAACCACAGGAACACTGAAGCTTTCTTT.

This clone was found once. J is TRBJ1-1 and V is TRBV4-1; 9 nucleotides agree with TRBD1. Germline lookup yields CDR1 MGHRA and CDR2 YSYEKL. After removal of 0 bases from V and 1 base from J, the junction contained 9 bases not matched to a gene. The CDR3 is made up of 18 amino acids. CDR3: CASSQERGTGSTNTEAFF. The CDR3 nucleotides read TGCGCCAGCAGCCAAGAGAGGGGGACAGGGAGTACGAACACTGAAGCTTTCTTT.